This record looks at one T cell receptor (beta chain) sequence and its context. As yet, its antigen is unknown. Here immunoSEQ multiplex PCR was the method, and the copy in TCRdb shows in-frame clones only, minus some. The sample includes 150,000 or so clones, about 91% of them seen just once. The CDR3 totals 13 residues. Germline V lookup: CDR1 LGHNA, CDR2 YNFKEQ. The V end was cut by 1 base, the J end by 8 bases, with 9 bases between. This specimen comes from a study of T cell responses to AZD1222 COVID-19 vaccine. Overall study results and limits: At baseline, just five or six AZD1222 recipients tested seropositive. Compared with day 0, the breadth and depth of the Spike-specific TCR repertoire rose significantly after two doses of AZD1222. Most donors were white British and more were female, and clonal diversity was possibly underestimated.

This sample comprised peripheral blood, obtained 28 days after the second AZD1222 dose. This rearrangement joins TRBV4-2 to TRBJ1-5; tentatively, D is TRBD1 (6 bases). The TCR comes from an adult who received the AZD1222 COVID-19 vaccine. The CDR3 DNA reads as TGTGCCAGCAGCCAAGTGGGGGCCGAGCCCCAGCATTTT. This codes for CASSQVGAEPQHF.